Detailed here is one T cell receptor beta chain. What it recognizes is unknown. These data originate in a study of long-term antiretroviral therapy in people with HIV. About the study: Of all samples, the earliest predate the 2015 immediate-ART recommendation by about a decade. General study results and limits: It was observed that HIV repertoires exhibited narrower CDR3 length ranges than controls.

The run of the v3.0 immunoSEQ assay was at survey level. Profiled with immunoSEQ multiplex PCR; TCRdb holds only in-frame clones, not every one. Found here are roughly 13,000 clones, 77% of them singletons; the top ten hold approximately 20%. The CDR3 spans 15 residues. Trimming left V 3 bases short and J 1 base short, with 12 bases between. Germline CDR1 reads LNHDA; CDR2 reads SQIVND (reference sequence). V gene TRBV19 combines with J gene TRBJ1-2, with D unresolved. The sample was unsorted PBMCs, taken 1.3 years before starting antiretroviral therapy. This TCR was recovered from a man between 35 and 55 years old with HIV. The DNA for the CDR3 is TGTGCCAGTAGTATTCTCCTAACAGATAACTATGGCTACACCTTC. Its translation: CASSILLTDNYGYTF.